What follows are 30 T cell receptor beta chains derived from one specimen sequenced in a study of beta chain features in type 1 diabetes. TCRB transcripts that were expressed got sequenced, as all of the isolated RNA had been reverse transcribed. Data came from immunoSEQ multiplex PCR; TCRdb stores just in-frame clones and leaves some out. The repertoire holds about 660,000 clones, over 12% seen once, with 0.035% to 0.045% in the top ten. Study-wide results and limits: The study found moderately but significantly shorter TCRB CDR3s in all four CD4+ subsets of Type 1 diabetes patients.

These receptors are not linked to any known antigen. The specimen sequenced was naive CD4+ T cells from blood. The receptors come from a man aged 18 to 30 with type 1 diabetes.

This clone was seen a few times. This chain links TRBV30 with TRBJ2-5; 9 bases fit TRBD2. The CDR3 length is 14 residues. Germline CDR1 reads GTSNPN; CDR2 reads SVGIG (reference sequence). V lost 4 bases and J lost 3; bases outside the gene matches: 6. The CDR3 sequence: CAWTGTSIEETQYF. CDR3 in DNA: TGTGCCTGGACCGGGACTAGCATAGAAGAGACCCAGTACTTC.

The V call is TRBV27, the J call TRBJ2-3; D is uncertain. V was shortened by 0 bases and J by 4 bases, with 8 bases between the two germline ends. CDR3 length: 14 residues. Germline V gene lookup returns CDR1 MNHEY and CDR2 SMNVEV (reference sequence). CDR3 nucleotides: TGTGCCAGCAGTTTATCGCTAGTGGCAGATACGCAGTATTTT. It codes for CASSLSLVADTQYF.

This clone was observed a handful of times. The same CDR3 is also encoded by other DNA sequences in this sample. The chain links TRBV7-9 to TRBJ1-1; tentative D call: TRBD1 (5 bases). The CDR3 has 13 amino acids. V lost 1 base and J lost 5, with 8 bases in between. The germline gives CDR1 SEHNR, CDR2 FQNEAQ (reference sequence). The DNA of the CDR3 is TGTGCCAGCAGCTTAGGGGGCGGGACTGAAGCTTTCTTT. Its protein is CASSLGGGTEAFF.

CDR3 in DNA: TGTGCCACCAGTGACAGGGGGCCTGGCACAGATACGCAGTATTTT. Amino acid sequence: CATSDRGPGTDTQYF. The chain employs TRBV15 and TRBJ2-3; 10 nucleotides align to TRBD1. There are 15 residues in the CDR3. V lost 6 bases to trimming and J lost 1 base; unmatched junction nucleotides: 4. Germline values: CDR1 LNHNV, CDR2 YYDKDF (reference sequence).

The chain recombines TRBV7-2 with TRBJ2-7; TRBD2 might be the D (6 bases). The CDR3 contains 15 residues. Trimming cost V 2 bases and J 3 bases, with 14 bases left between them. Germline V gene data show CDR1 as SGHTA and CDR2 as FQGNSA. CDR3 DNA sequence: TGTGCCAGCAGCTTAATGGCCCGGGAGAACTACGAGCAGTACTTC. It specifies CASSLMARENYEQYF.

This chain uses TRBV21-1 with TRBJ2-5; the table's D gene call, TRBD1, was not cross checked with the DNA. TRBV21-1 is a pseudogene segment. CDR3 size: 13 residues. The CDR3 bases are TGTGCCAGCAGCCGAGACAGGGGTGAGACCCAGTACTTC. It is translated as CASSRDRGETQYF.

The chain employs TRBV9 and TRBJ1-1; 8 positions match TRBD1. This CDR3 is 15 amino acids long. Germline V CDR1 and CDR2: SGDLS, YYNGEE. V gave up 4 bases and J gave up 4 bases; unmatched junction bases: 9. CDR3 sequence reads: CASSQHRGIGTEAFF. The CDR3 coding sequence is TGTGCCAGCAGCCAGCACAGGGGGATCGGCACTGAAGCTTTCTTT.

The V gene is TRBV5-1, the J gene TRBJ1-6; 7 nucleotides match TRBD1. V gave up 3 bases and J gave up 4 bases; unmatched junction bases: 4. Germline V gene data show CDR1 as SGHRS and CDR2 as YFSETQ. There are 15 residues in the CDR3. The CDR3 spells CASSSTGQYNSPLHF. The CDR3 DNA reads as TGCGCCAGCAGCTCTACGGGACAGTATAATTCACCCCTCCACTTT. Drawing the rest from reference TRBV5-1 and TRBJ1-6, the complete variable domain is KAGVTQTPRYLIKTRGQQVTLSCSPISGHRSVSWYQQTPGQGLQFLFEYFSETQRNKGNFPGRFSGRQFSNSRSEMNVSTLELGDSALYLCASSSTGQYNSPLHFGNGTRLTVT.

This clone was detected a few times. The V gene is TRBV29-1, the J gene TRBJ1-3; TRBD1 might be the D (6 bases). This CDR3 is built from 15 residues. The ends were cut back, 4 bases at V and 0 bases at J, with 13 bases in the middle. Germline V gene lookup returns CDR1 SQVTM and CDR2 ANQGSEA. The CDR3 DNA is TGCAGCGTTGCTCCGACAGGTTCCTCTGGAAACACCATATATTTT. Its protein product is CSVAPTGSSGNTIYF. Full variable domain (rest looked up from reference TRBV29-1 and TRBJ1-3): SAVISQKPSRDICQRGTSLTIQCQVDSQVTMMFWYRQQPGQSLTLIATANQGSEATYESGFVIDKFPISRPNLTFSTLTVSNMSPEDSSIYLCSVAPTGSSGNTIYFGEGSWLTVV.

The rearrangement joins TRBV25-1 to TRBJ2-2; D perhaps matches TRBD2 (6 bases). This CDR3 contains 15 residues. V lost 3 bases and J lost 5, with 13 bases in between. Germline V CDR1 and CDR2: MGHDK, SYGVNS. This CDR3 is CASSDAGRSTGELFF. As DNA, the CDR3 is TGTGCCAGCAGTGATGCGGGGAGGTCAACCGGGGAGCTGTTTTTT.

This clone was recorded a few times. The V call is TRBV6-5, the J call TRBJ2-3; TRBD2 agrees at 7 bases. From germline, CDR1 is MNHEY and CDR2 SVGAGI. The CDR3 is made up of 16 amino acids. The J segment lost 1 base and the V segment lost 4 bases, leaving 8 bases of the junction unmatched. As DNA, the CDR3 is TGTGCCAGCAGTTCCGTGACTAGCTCTCGCACAGATACGCAGTATTTT. Protein: CASSSVTSSRTDTQYF.

The gene calls are TRBV6-1 and TRBJ1-2; D is unclear. Trimming left V 1 base short and J 5 bases short, with 17 bases between. This CDR3 comprises 16 residues. Germline loops: CDR1 MNHNS, CDR2 SASEGT. DNA for the CDR3: TGTGCCAGCAGTGAAGACCGGAGAGCAGGCGGGTATGGCTACACCTTC. This sequence encodes CASSEDRRAGGYGYTF.

This clone was detected a few times. The sample has other DNA sequences that encode this CDR3 too. This sequence joins TRBV19 and TRBJ2-5; D remains unclear. Germline loops: CDR1 LNHDA, CDR2 SQIVND (reference sequence). V shed 6 bases and J shed 5 bases, with 7 bases lying between them. The CDR3 covers 11 residues. CDR3 in DNA: TGTGCCAGTAGCACCGGGGAGACCCAGTACTTC. Encoded protein: CASSTGETQYF.

The chain combines TRBV19 with TRBJ1-2; D gene uncertain. CDR3 size: 15 residues. Trimming pared 3 bases from V and 5 bases from J, leaving 16 bases between. Germline loops: CDR1 LNHDA, CDR2 SQIVND (reference sequence). The CDR3: CASSIFFAPGYGYTF. The CDR3 DNA reads TGTGCCAGTAGTATTTTCTTTGCCCCAGGTTATGGCTACACCTTC.

This clone was observed a handful of times. The chain joins TRBV20-1 to TRBJ1-2; D not resolved. The V and J ends lost 1 base and 7 bases respectively, with 7 bases between them. Germline loops: CDR1 DFQATT, CDR2 SNEGSKA (reference sequence). The CDR3 is 11 residues long. CDR3 nucleotides: TGCAGTGCTAGAGGTCCCCCTGGCTACACCTTC. It translates to CSARGPPGYTF.

This clone has more than one count but fewer than ten. The rearrangement joins TRBV14 to TRBJ2-5; D is undetermined. Germline loops: CDR1 SGHDN, CDR2 FVKESK. This CDR3 is built from 13 residues. Trimming removed 2 bases at V and 4 bases at J, with 8 bases between. Written as DNA, the CDR3 is TGTGCCAGCAGCCAATTGGGCTCAGAGACCCAGTACTTC. It translates to CASSQLGSETQYF.

This clone has more than one count but fewer than ten. The chain carries TRBV15 and TRBJ2-1; TRBD2 aligns across 8 bases. Germline CDR1 is LNHNV and CDR2 is YYDKDF (reference sequence). J was trimmed by 2 bases and V by 6 bases; bases with no gene match: 6. The CDR3 spans 15 residues. CDR3 bases: TGTGCCACCAGAGTAGCGGGATCCCCCTACAATGAGCAGTTCTTC. Protein: CATRVAGSPYNEQFF.

This clone was picked up one time. Mismatch with germline at one junction end may stem from a read error. The V and J genes are TRBV7-7 and TRBJ2-1, with TRBD1 matching over 10 bases. There are 12 residues in the CDR3. CDR1 is SSHAT, CDR2 FNYEAQ, per germline (reference sequence). DNA for the CDR3: TGTGCTAGCAGGGCGACAGGGGGCCATCTGTTCTTC. It encodes CASRATGGHLFF. Full variable domain (missing parts from reference TRBV7-7 and TRBJ2-1): GAGVSQSPRYKVTKRGQDVTLRCDPISSHATLYWYQQALGQGPEFLTYFNYEAQPDKSGLPSDRFSAERPEGSISTLTIQRTEQRDSAMYRCASRATGGHLFFGPGTRLTVL.

This chain connects TRBV18 to TRBJ2-3; 7 nucleotides align to TRBD2. This CDR3 region has 16 residues. The J segment lost 1 base and the V segment lost 1 base, leaving 5 bases of the junction unmatched. Germline V gene sequence: CDR1 KGHSH, CDR2 LQKENI. The DNA of the CDR3 is TGTGCCAGCTCACCACGGCCTAGCGGACGCACAGATACGCAGTATTTT. It translates to CASSPRPSGRTDTQYF.

This clone was seen a few times. V and J are TRBV30 and TRBJ2-2, with 9 bases lining up with TRBD1. V lost 5 bases, J lost 6 bases, and 4 bases stayed unmatched. Germline assignment: CDR1 GTSNPN and CDR2 SVGIG (reference sequence). The CDR3 has 13 residues. The CDR3 nucleotides are TGTGCCTGGGGTACAGGGGGCCCCGGGGAGCTGTTTTTT. It encodes CAWGTGGPGELFF.

The table lists this clone with a few counts. V and J are TRBV4-3 and TRBJ1-1; a possible D gene is TRBD1 (6 bases). Trimming removed 3 bases at V and 4 bases at J, with 12 bases between. This CDR3 has 14 amino acids. CDR1 is LGHNA, CDR2 YSLEER, per germline. This CDR3 is CASSQIGGTTEAFF. CDR3 nucleotides: TGCGCCAGCAGCCAGATAGGGGGGACCACTGAAGCTTTCTTT.

The V call is TRBV10-1, the J call TRBJ1-1; TRBD1 matches 8 bases. V lost 6 bases to trimming and J lost 5 bases; unmatched junction nucleotides: 8. CDR3 size: 14 residues. The germline V gene has CDR1 WNHNN and CDR2 SYGVQD (reference sequence). The DNA for the CDR3 is TGCGCCAGCAGCGGACAGGGTGGACATACTGAAGCTTTCTTT. This sequence encodes CASSGQGGHTEAFF.

This clone was counted only a few times. V is TRBV28 and J is TRBJ1-4; weak D call: TRBD1 (5 bases). The CDR3 extends over 14 amino acids. Per germline, CDR1 MDHEN and CDR2 SYDVKM. Trimming took 3 bases from V and 14 from J, leaving 19 bases between them. The CDR3 reads CASSLTATLRVLFF. The DNA of the CDR3 is TGTGCCAGCAGTTTGACAGCCACTCTGAGAGTCCTGTTTTTT.

The chain is built from TRBV15 and TRBJ1-5; D is ambiguous. V lost 0 bases, J lost 6 bases, and 6 bases lay in between. CDR3 size: 13 residues. Germline V gives CDR1 LNHNV, CDR2 YYDKDF (reference sequence). CDR3 sequence reads: CATSRDRGQPQHF. DNA of the CDR3: TGTGCCACCAGCAGAGATAGAGGTCAGCCCCAGCATTTT.

V is TRBV14 and J is TRBJ2-7, with no clear D. V lost 4 bases, J lost 3 bases, and 10 bases lay in between. This CDR3 has 13 amino acids. Germline V gives CDR1 SGHDN, CDR2 FVKESK. DNA of the CDR3: TGTGCCAGCAGCCGGCAGGTTTACTACGAGCAGTACTTC. Protein product: CASSRQVYYEQYF.

This clone showed up just a few times. The CDR3 sequence is CASSSTVAGATDTQYF. The CDR3 DNA reads as TGTGCCAGCAGCTCCACCGTAGCGGGAGCAACAGATACGCAGTATTTT. The rearrangement uses TRBV5-4 and TRBJ2-3; TRBD2 matches at 9 bases. The CDR3 sequence is 16 residues long. V lost 3 bases, J lost 3 bases, and 8 bases stayed unmatched. From germline, CDR1 is SGHNT and CDR2 YYREEE (reference sequence).

This chain connects TRBV5-1 to TRBJ2-2; 7 positions agree with TRBD2. V shed 4 bases, J shed 4 bases, and the junction held 7 bases outside the gene matches. The CDR3 is made up of 15 amino acids. Germline V gives CDR1 SGHRS, CDR2 YFSETQ. CDR3 loop: CASSLTSVSTGELFF. CDR3 nucleotides: TGCGCCAGCAGCCTTACTAGCGTGAGCACCGGGGAGCTGTTTTTT. Looking up the rest from reference TRBV5-1 and TRBJ2-2 gives the full variable domain: KAGVTQTPRYLIKTRGQQVTLSCSPISGHRSVSWYQQTPGQGLQFLFEYFSETQRNKGNFPGRFSGRQFSNSRSEMNVSTLELGDSALYLCASSLTSVSTGELFFGEGSRLTVL.

This clone was seen only a few times. The rearrangement links TRBV27 to TRBJ1-2, with a possible D match to TRBD1 (5 bases). CDR3 length: 13 residues. From germline, CDR1 is MNHEY and CDR2 SMNVEV (reference sequence). V shed 10 bases and J shed 0 bases, with 12 bases lying between them. CDR3: CATARGANYGYTF. Written as DNA, the CDR3 is TGTGCCACCGCCCGGGGGGCTAACTATGGCTACACCTTC.

The chain links TRBV14 to TRBJ2-4; 7 bases map to TRBD2. After removal of 0 bases from V and 0 bases from J, the junction contained 11 bases not matched to a gene. The length of the CDR3 is 19 residues. Germline V CDR1 and CDR2: SGHDN, FVKESK. CDR3 region: CASSQEPWGGVGAKNIQYF. CDR3 coding DNA: TGTGCCAGCAGCCAAGAACCCTGGGGAGGGGTAGGAGCCAAAAACATTCAGTACTTC. Full variable domain (remainder filled in from reference TRBV14 and TRBJ2-4): EAGVTQFPSHSVIEKGQTVTLRCDPISGHDNLYWYRRVMGKEIKFLLHFVKESKQDESGMPNNRFLAERTGGTYSTLKVQPAELEDSGVYFCASSQEPWGGVGAKNIQYFGAGTRLSVL.

There are a few counts of this clone. The rearrangement joins TRBV4-3 to TRBJ2-1; no clear D. The germline gives CDR1 LGHNA, CDR2 YSLEER. This CDR3 is built from 13 residues. V lost 4 bases and J lost 5, with 9 bases in between. Here the CDR3 reads CASSLLAHNEQFF. In nucleotides, the CDR3 is TGCGCCAGCAGCCTCCTGGCCCACAATGAGCAGTTCTTC.